A selection of T cell receptor beta chains follows, all from one sample in a study of blood T cell repertoires in COVID-19. Clones were sequenced by immunoSEQ multiplex PCR, and TCRdb holds only the in-frame ones, with some missing. Here the sample spans about 150,000 clones, roughly 80% being singletons. Source material: PBMCs or T cells enriched from blood (not recorded which). All receptors derive from a woman aged 45-60 years who had recovered from COVID-19. Each CDR3 is given with its conserved first and last residue. A D gene is named only where the DNA matches it firmly. Some rows mark clone size as missing; the rest say once, few, many or name a class of expanded clone.

NA,TRBV11-2,TRBJ2-3,NA,CASSNRRRGVDTQYF,TGTGCCAGCAGCAACCGACGGCGGGGCGTAGATACGCAGTATTTT
NA,TRBV28,TRBJ1-1,NA,CASSFLGANTEAFF,TGTGCCAGCAGTTTTCTTGGAGCGAACACTGAAGCTTTCTTT
TRBD1,TRBV4-1,TRBJ1-6,NA,CASSPRDRDNNSPLHF,TGCGCCAGCAGCCCGCGGGACAGGGACAATAATTCACCCCTCCACTTT
NA,TRBV4-2,TRBJ2-3,NA,CASSPTATLRTDTQYF,TGTGCCAGCAGCCCGACAGCGACCTTACGCACAGATACGCAGTATTTT
TRBD1,TRBV18,TRBJ2-2,NA,CASSPLDRVAGELFF,TGTGCCAGCTCACCACTCGACAGGGTGGCCGGGGAGCTGTTTTTT
NA,TRBV9,TRBJ1-3,NA,CASSVEGRGHTSSGNTIYF,TGTGCCAGCAGCGTAGAGGGCAGGGGACATACCAGCTCTGGAAACACCATATATTTT
NA,TRBV29-1,TRBJ1-4,once,CSVAAVANEKLFF,TGCAGCGTCGCCGCGGTTGCTAATGAAAAACTGTTTTTT
NA,TRBV10-2,TRBJ1-2,NA,CASSEKYNYGHTF,TGCGCCAGCAGTGAGAAATATAACTATGGCCACACCTTC
TRBD2,TRBV9,TRBJ2-1,NA,CASSSTSDAYNEQFF,TGTGCCAGCAGCTCTACTAGCGACGCCTACAATGAGCAGTTCTTC
TRBD1,TRBV2,TRBJ1-1,NA,CAIGQVEAFF,TGTGCCATCGGACAGGTTGAAGCTTTCTTT
TRBD1,TRBV19,TRBJ1-3,NA,CASKDDRGNTIYF,TGTGCCAGTAAAGACGACAGGGGGAACACCATATATTTT
TRBD1,TRBV6-5,TRBJ1-4,once,CASSSGTANNEKLFF,TGTGCCAGCAGTTCAGGGACAGCTAATAATGAAAAACTGTTTTTT
NA,TRBV12-5,TRBJ2-7,NA,CASGHNFYEQYF,TGTGCTAGTGGACACAATTTCTACGAGCAGTACTTC
NA,TRBV19,TRBJ1-5,few,CASSMGRDQPQHF,TGTGCCAGTAGTATGGGCAGGGATCAGCCCCAGCATTTT
NA,TRBV7-9,TRBJ2-3,NA,CASSLAYGQLPTDTQYF,TGTGCCAGCAGCTTAGCGTACGGACAGCTGCCCACAGATACGCAGTATTTT
NA,TRBV5-1,TRBJ1-2,NA,CASSPGTSLNYGYTF,TGCGCCAGCAGCCCCGGAACTAGCTTAAACTATGGCTACACCTTC
NA,TRBV5-1,TRBJ1-6,NA,CASSLATQGPSPLHF,TGCGCCAGCAGCTTGGCAACCCAGGGCCCTTCACCCCTCCACTTT
TRBD1,TRBV13,TRBJ1-3,NA,CASSLDRGQRNTIYF,TGTGCCAGCAGCTTAGACAGGGGGCAACGAAACACCATATATTTT
NA,TRBV5-5,TRBJ1-4,NA,CASSMTLRNEKLFF,TGTGCCAGCAGCATGACACTCAGAAATGAAAAACTGTTTTTT
NA,TRBV28,TRBJ1-5,NA,CASSPTGSAQHF,TGTGCCAGCAGCCCCACAGGGTCAGCCCAGCATTTT
TRBD1,TRBV10-3,TRBJ1-1,NA,CAIRGQGLGNPSNTEAFF,TGTGCCATCAGGGGACAGGGGCTAGGGAACCCGTCGAACACTGAAGCTTTCTTT
NA,TRBV6-5,TRBJ2-7,NA,CASSYNGGVLYEQYF,TGTGCCAGCAGTTACAACGGCGGGGTACTTTACGAGCAGTACTTC
NA,TRBV5-1,TRBJ2-1,NA,CASSSTTSYNEQFF,TGCGCCAGCAGCTCAACTACATCCTACAATGAGCAGTTCTTC
TRBD1,TRBV6-1,TRBJ1-3,NA,CASSDRGRVNTIYF,TGTGCCAGCAGTGACAGGGGGCGTGTAAACACCATATATTTT
TRBD2,TRBV3-1/TRBV3-2,TRBJ2-1,once,CASSQDWGSGSSYNEQFF,TGTGCCAGCAGCCAAGATTGGGGTAGCGGGAGCTCCTACAATGAGCAGTTCTTC
TRBD1,TRBV28,TRBJ1-3,NA,CASKPPGTGASTIYF,TGTGCCAGCAAGCCCCCGGGGACAGGGGCCTCTACCATATATTTT
TRBD1,TRBV28,TRBJ1-6,NA,CASSLFAGGNSPLHF,TGTGCCAGCAGTTTATTCGCAGGGGGAAATTCACCCCTCCACTTT
TRBD1,TRBV7-2,TRBJ1-1,NA,CASSLAQGVSTEAFF,TGTGCCAGCAGCTTAGCACAGGGGGTGAGCACTGAAGCTTTCTTT
NA,TRBV4-1,TRBJ1-5,NA,CASSQSGGINQPQHF,TGCGCCAGCAGCCAATCCGGGGGGATCAATCAGCCCCAGCATTTT
NA,TRBV29-1,TRBJ1-3,NA,CSVEPGLQGNTIYF,TGCAGCGTTGAACCAGGGTTACAGGGAAACACCATATATTTT
NA,TRBV2,TRBJ2-7,NA,CASTGSYSYEQYF,TGTGCCAGCACTGGGAGCTACTCCTACGAGCAGTACTTC
NA,TRBV27,TRBJ2-2,few,CASKRAGRNAGELFF,TGTGCCAGCAAGAGGGCAGGAAGGAATGCCGGGGAGCTGTTTTTT
NA,TRBV10-3,TRBJ1-3,NA,CAISEQELVDTIYF,TGTGCCATCAGTGAACAGGAGTTGGTAGACACCATATATTTT
NA,TRBV10-2,TRBJ2-5,NA,CASLGAPRGFETQYF,TGCGCCTCCTTGGGGGCCCCGAGGGGATTCGAGACCCAGTACTTC
NA,TRBV30,TRBJ2-7,NA,CAWRHLGGSYEQYF,TGTGCCTGGAGACACCTTGGGGGGTCCTACGAGCAGTACTTC
NA,TRBV10-2,TRBJ2-5,NA,CASSERRVRETQYF,TGCGCCAGCAGTGAGCGGAGAGTCCGGGAGACCCAGTACTTC
NA,TRBV6-4,TRBJ1-2,NA,CASSDSGGDGYTF,TGTGCCAGCAGTGACTCAGGAGGAGATGGCTACACCTTC